These 27 T cell receptor beta chains were sequenced from one sample in a study of CD8 T cells in ankylosing spondylitis. TCRdb redid the calling of the 5' RACE reads with MiXCR, one entry per CDR3 protein. Of 200,000 to 250,000 distinct CDR3 sequences listed, roughly a tenth are singletons. The specimen was blood, either unsorted or a sorted T cell fraction (not recorded which). These TCRs come from a male donor with ankylosing spondylitis or in good health (not recorded which).

This clonotype was seen repeatedly, ten times or more. The chain links TRBV11-2 to TRBJ2-1; no clear D gene. Germline assignment: CDR1 SGHAT and CDR2 FQNNGV. The CDR3 length is 13 residues. V was trimmed by 2 bases and J by 0 bases, leaving 2 bases between them. The DNA for the CDR3 is TGTGCCAGCAGCTTAAACTCCTACAATGAGCAGTTCTTC. It codes for CASSLNSYNEQFF.

This chain links TRBV3-1 with TRBJ1-5; D gene uncertain. CDR3 length: 15 amino acids. V lost 0 bases, J lost 4 bases, and 10 bases lay in between. CDR1 LGHDT and CDR2 YNNKEL come from the germline V gene (reference sequence). The chain's CDR3 is CASSQEIGVNQPQHF. The CDR3 DNA reads as TGTGCCAGCAGCCAAGAGATTGGGGTGAATCAGCCCCAGCATTTT.

Many counts were recorded for this clonotype. This chain joins TRBV4-2 and TRBJ1-4, with D hard to call. CDR1 and CDR2 (germline): LGHNA, YNFKEQ. Trimming took off 0 bases at V and 6 bases at J, with 14 bases between the two ends. This CDR3 contains 16 residues. The CDR3: CASSQDHRRAYEKLFF. CDR3 DNA: TGTGCCAGCAGCCAAGATCATCGACGGGCGTATGAAAAACTGTTTTTT.

This clonotype was counted many times. V usage is TRBV5-6 and J usage is TRBJ2-6, with 8 bases matching TRBD1. After removal of 4 bases from V and 0 bases from J, the junction contained 6 bases not matched to a gene. Germline CDR1 reads SGHDT; CDR2 reads YYEEEE. The CDR3 runs 17 residues. In DNA form, the CDR3 reads TGTGCCAGCAGCCTCCGGGACAGGCCCTCTGGGGCCAACGTCCTGACTTTC. Its protein product is CASSLRDRPSGANVLTF. Full variable domain (rest looked up from reference TRBV5-6 and TRBJ2-6): DAGVTQSPTHLIKTRGQQVTLRCSPKSGHDTVSWYQQALGQGPQFIFQYYEEEERQRGNFPDRFSGHQFPNYSSELNVNALLLGDSALYLCASSLRDRPSGANVLTFGAGSRLTVL.

This clonotype was seen at least ten times. The chain employs TRBV10-3 and TRBJ2-7; D might be TRBD2 (6 bases). The germline CDR1 and CDR2 sequences are ENHRY and SYGVKD. The germline V and J ends were trimmed by 3 bases and 2 bases, with 11 bases remaining between them. The CDR3 totals 14 residues. Here the CDR3 reads CAISDAGKTYEQYF. CDR3 nucleotides: TGTGCCATCAGTGACGCGGGAAAGACCTACGAGCAGTACTTC.

In its sample, this clonotype was seen many times. The V call is TRBV6-2 or TRBV6-3, the J call TRBJ1-5, with D hard to call. From germline, CDR1 is MNHEY and CDR2 SVGEGT. The CDR3 spans 13 residues. Trimming shortened V by 7 bases and J by 0 bases, and 7 bases separated the two germline ends. CDR3 sequence: CASTRNSNQPQHF. The CDR3 DNA follows: TGTGCCAGCACGAGGAATAGCAATCAGCCCCAGCATTTT.

Concerning this clonotype: The junction departs from the called germline gene at one end, perhaps through a read error. J is TRBJ1-3 and V is TRBV12-3 or TRBV12-4; 7 bases align to TRBD1. The CDR3 contains 18 residues. CDR3 in DNA: TGTGTCAGCAGTTTAGTGGGGACAGCTCGAGGATCAGGAAACACCATATATTTT. It yields the protein CVSSLVGTARGSGNTIYF.

The CDR3 spells CASSRSGTRSPQEQFF. CDR3 nucleotide sequence: TGTGCCAGCAGCAGATCCGGGACTAGGTCCCCTCAAGAGCAGTTCTTC. The rearrangement joins TRBV2 to TRBJ2-1, with 8 bases fitting TRBD2. The trim removed 6 bases at V and 10 bases at J, leaving 17 bases unmatched. The CDR3 consists of 16 residues. Germline V gene lookup returns CDR1 SNHLY and CDR2 FYNNEI.

This clonotype was detected ten times or more. The chain is built from TRBV12-3 or TRBV12-4 and TRBJ2-1; D is possibly TRBD2 (6 bases). The CDR3 contains 13 residues. Trimming removed 4 bases at V and 7 bases at J, with 11 bases between. The CDR3 coding sequence is TGTGCCAGCAGTTCCTCGACTAGTAATGAGCAGTTCTTC. Translating gives CASSSSTSNEQFF.

This clonotype was observed many times. The CDR3 spells CASSFIGQSFNEQFF. CDR3 DNA: TGTGCCAGCAGCTTCATTGGACAGTCCTTTAATGAGCAGTTCTTC. This sequence joins TRBV7-9 and TRBJ2-1; TRBD1 is a possible D gene (6 bases). V dropped 3 bases and J dropped 7 bases, with 16 bases sitting between them. Germline CDR1 is SEHNR and CDR2 is FQNEAQ (reference sequence). This CDR3 spans 15 amino acids.

The rearrangement links TRBV6-5 to TRBJ2-6; D may be TRBD2 (6 bases). CDR1 is MNHEY and CDR2 is SVGAGI in the germline V gene. Trimming left V 4 bases short and J 1 base short, with 14 bases between. The CDR3 spans 17 residues. For the CDR3, the DNA is TGTGCCAGCAGTTTATCCCCTCGGGGGTCTGGGGCCAACGTCCTGACTTTC. Translation: CASSLSPRGSGANVLTF.

This clonotype was seen ten or more times. This chain connects TRBV11-2 to TRBJ2-3; D gene unclear. V was trimmed by 6 bases and J by 6 bases, leaving 13 bases between them. The CDR3 has 13 amino acids. The germline V gene has CDR1 SGHAT and CDR2 FQNNGV. The CDR3 protein is CASSLSVGDTQYF. The CDR3 bases are TGTGCCAGCAGTTTATCGGTCGGGGATACGCAGTATTTT.

This clonotype has at least ten counts. As DNA, the CDR3 is TGCGCCAGCAGCCAAGGGGCCCTACCCTACGAGCAGTACTTC. Amino acids: CASSQGALPYEQYF. This sequence joins TRBV4-1 and TRBJ2-7; no clear D. Germline V lookup: CDR1 MGHRA, CDR2 YSYEKL. The V end was cut by 1 base, the J end by 2 bases, with 9 bases between. The CDR3 runs 14 residues.

This clonotype was counted at least ten times. The CDR3: CATSRDREKLFF. The CDR3 coding sequence is TGTGCCACCAGCAGAGATCGTGAAAAACTGTTTTTT. The rearrangement links TRBV15 to TRBJ1-4; the D is unclear. Germline lookup yields CDR1 LNHNV and CDR2 YYDKDF (reference sequence). V dropped 0 bases and J dropped 7 bases, with 3 bases sitting between them. The CDR3 spans 12 residues.

This clonotype was counted ten times or more. The CDR3: CASSHSTGTGSEKLFF. CDR3 coding DNA: TGTGCCAGCAGTCATTCGACAGGGACCGGTAGTGAAAAACTGTTTTTT. This chain links TRBV6-5 with TRBJ1-4; 7 bases match TRBD1. Looked up from germline, CDR1 is MNHEY and CDR2 is SVGAGI. The CDR3 is 16 amino acids. V lost 5 bases to trimming and J lost 7 bases; unmatched junction nucleotides: 13.

With respect to this clonotype: The junction differs from germline at one of its ends, possibly a read error. This chain links TRBV5-1 with TRBJ2-7, with D perhaps TRBD1 (5 bases). This CDR3 comprises 15 residues. The germline CDR1 and CDR2 sequences are SGHRS and YFSETQ. DNA for the CDR3: TGCGTCAGCAGCTTAGTAGGGGCCAGCTCCTACGAGCAGTACTTC. The encoded protein is CVSSLVGASSYEQYF.

This clonotype was counted at least ten times. The genes are TRBV5-1 and TRBJ2-2, with D unresolved. This CDR3 is built from 14 residues. Trimming took off 7 bases at V and 0 bases at J, with 10 bases between the two ends. Germline-derived CDR1 and CDR2 are SGHRS and YFSETQ. Here the CDR3 reads CASADPTNTGELFF. The CDR3 bases are TGCGCCAGCGCTGACCCGACGAACACCGGGGAGCTGTTTTTT.

This clonotype was recorded at least ten times. The rearrangement links TRBV5-1 to TRBJ2-2; perhaps TRBD1 as D (6 bases). Germline V lookup: CDR1 SGHRS, CDR2 YFSETQ. There are 14 residues in the CDR3. V gave up 2 bases and J gave up 6 bases, with 11 bases separating them. DNA for the CDR3: TGCGCCAGCAGCTTAAAACAGGGTCCCGGGGAGCTGTTTTTT. It codes for CASSLKQGPGELFF.

This clonotype has at least ten counts. The chain joins TRBV20-1 to TRBJ2-4, with D perhaps matching TRBD2 (7 bases). The length of the CDR3 is 13 residues. Germline V gene data show CDR1 as DFQATT and CDR2 as SNEGSKA (reference sequence). Trimming pared 5 bases from V and 8 bases from J, leaving 16 bases between. CDR3 coding DNA: TGCAGTGCTGAGGGGGGGGGGCATTACATTCAGTACTTC. Protein: CSAEGGGHYIQYF.

The sample holds many counts of this clonotype. The V call is TRBV5-1, the J call TRBJ1-5, with D perhaps matching TRBD1 (5 bases). Germline V gives CDR1 SGHRS, CDR2 YFSETQ. The CDR3 loop spans 13 amino acids. Trimming took 0 bases from V and 5 from J, leaving 6 bases between them. The CDR3: CASSLGGDQPQHF. CDR3 coding DNA: TGCGCCAGCAGCTTGGGGGGGGATCAGCCCCAGCATTTT.

This clonotype has a count of ten or more. The chain is built from TRBV5-1 and TRBJ2-1, with TRBD2 matching over 10 bases. Losses at the gene ends were 3 bases for V and 8 bases for J; bases not matched to a gene: 17. Germline CDR1 and CDR2: SGHRS and YFSETQ. The CDR3 covers 18 residues. The CDR3 reads CASSSAPSGRVGGDEQFF. In nucleotides, the CDR3 is TGCGCCAGCAGCTCTGCCCCTAGCGGGAGAGTAGGAGGGGATGAGCAGTTCTTC. Complete variable domain (other parts from reference TRBV5-1 and TRBJ2-1): KAGVTQTPRYLIKTRGQQVTLSCSPISGHRSVSWYQQTPGQGLQFLFEYFSETQRNKGNFPGRFSGRQFSNSRSEMNVSTLELGDSALYLCASSSAPSGRVGGDEQFFGPGTRLTVL.

The table lists this clonotype with many counts. The chain uses TRBV12-3 or TRBV12-4 and TRBJ1-2; unclear D gene. The V and J ends lost 3 bases and 8 bases respectively, with 16 bases between them. This CDR3 has 14 residues. The CDR3: CASSFETSPGGYTF. DNA for the CDR3: TGTGCCAGCAGTTTTGAGACCTCGCCGGGCGGCTACACCTTC.

This clonotype was counted between two and nine times. This rearrangement joins TRBV5-1 to TRBJ2-7, with D possibly TRBD1 on 5 matching bases. The CDR3 has 14 residues. With 4 bases removed from V and 4 bases from J, the gap between germline ends came to 15 bases. CDR1 SGHRS and CDR2 YFSETQ come from the germline V gene. As DNA, the CDR3 is TGCGCCAGCAGCGTTGACAGAAATTCTTACGAGCAGTACTTC. Protein: CASSVDRNSYEQYF.

This clonotype has a handful of counts. The CDR3 is CASSSARGSSYNEQFF. The CDR3 DNA sequence: TGTGCCAGCAGCTCCGCACGGGGAAGCTCCTACAATGAGCAGTTCTTC. The chain is built from TRBV5-4 and TRBJ2-1; perhaps TRBD2 as D (5 bases). Deletions cut 3 bases from V and 0 bases from J, with 13 bases between. The germline gives CDR1 SGHNT, CDR2 YYREEE (reference sequence). The CDR3 extends over 16 amino acids.

The chain employs TRBV20-1 and TRBJ2-4, with a weak D call TRBD1 (5 bases). This CDR3 comprises 16 residues. Germline V lookup: CDR1 DFQATT, CDR2 SNEGSKA (reference sequence). V was clipped by 6 bases and J by 0 bases, with 18 bases between them. The CDR3 spells CSAPGLLRGAKNIQYF. CDR3 DNA: TGCAGTGCCCCAGGGTTGTTAAGGGGAGCCAAAAACATTCAGTACTTC.

This clonotype was seen a few times. V gene TRBV7-9 combines with J gene TRBJ1-1; maybe TRBD1 (5 bases). Trimming cost V 2 bases and J 5 bases, with 9 bases left between them. This CDR3 is 13 amino acids long. Per germline, CDR1 SEHNR and CDR2 FQNEAQ (reference sequence). The CDR3 DNA is TGTGCCAGCAGCTTAATTAGGACAACTGAAGCTTTCTTT. Its translation is CASSLIRTTEAFF.

This clonotype was counted between two and nine times. A much larger clone differs by one base, so this may be a read error. J is TRBJ2-3 and V is TRBV20-1; 10 positions match TRBD2. Germline V lookup: CDR1 DFQATT, CDR2 SNEGSKA (reference sequence). The CDR3 length is 15 residues. The CDR3 DNA reads as TGCTGTGCTAGGGTTCCAGCGGGGGGGCTTGATACGCAGTATTTT. As protein: CCARVPAGGLDTQYF.